A single T cell receptor beta chain is shown here with its context. Authors' data handling: Reference gene primer amplification in the assay estimated nucleated cell counts. The method was immunoSEQ multiplex PCR; TCRdb's version includes in-frame clones alone and lacks a portion of them. V, J and clone size are taken as reported in that table, and D and trimming were inferred from the DNA itself. This sample carries about 240,000 clones, 65% to 90% of them seen once, and the ten largest clones take more than 4.5%. This sample stems from a study of blood T cell repertoires in COVID-19. The CDR3 has 13 amino acids. The V and J ends lost 7 bases and 4 bases respectively, with 14 bases between them. CDR1 and CDR2 (germline): SNHLY, FYNNEI.

The rearrangement joins TRBV2 to TRBJ2-7, with D tentatively TRBD1 (5 bases). This clonotype was obtained from a man aged 50-59 years with COVID-19, enrolled during active disease. Sequenced material: peripheral blood. In nucleotides, the CDR3 is TGTGCCAGCACGACGGACACTTTATACGAGCAGTACTTC. Amino acid sequence: CASTTDTLYEQYF.